Reported below is one T cell receptor (beta chain). There are no base qualities to consult, and no much larger clone falls within one base. Via the germline V gene, CDR1 is MNHEY and CDR2 SVGAGI. The CDR3 goes from the cysteine to the phenylalanine over 14 residues. Solely the CDR3 DNA is kept, with 42 bases framed from the first base. Trimming takes 6 bases off V and 5 bases off J; junction bases not matched to a gene: 4. The time point label on this specimen signifies: cells obtained before transplantation from donor or recipient. Mixed lymphocyte reactions plated 200,000 CFSE-labeled pre-transplant responders with 200,000 irradiated violet-dye-labeled stimulators and were cultured for about 6 days. Proliferating CD3+CD4+CFSE-low and CD3+CD8+CFSE-low responder cells were FACS-sorted on a BD Influx sorter after the mixed lymphocyte reaction. To prepare the library, the immunoSEQ multiplex PCR assay was applied. For most patients, genomic DNA was isolated using the Qiagen DNeasy Blood and Tissue Kit and was shipped frozen to Adaptive Biotechnologies for TCR sequencing. For most patients, genomic DNA was subjected to high-throughput TCR-beta CDR3 sequencing by Adaptive Biotechnologies. From the authors' description of their analysis: Adaptive's ImmunoSEQ software was the source of the TCR sequencing data for 18 patients, while three other patients were processed with MiXCR and VDJtools. CD4 versus CD8 sorting errors were corrected by removing sequences found in both subsets at a frequency ratio below 5:1. CDR3 nucleotide sequences shared between donor and recipient were removed because their origin could not be assigned. To be classed as alloreactive, a clone needed at least 2-fold expansion over unstimulated cells and a minimum CFSE-low frequency of 0.002% (template counts) or 0.001% (read counts). Clones detected in sequenced pre-transplant spleen, lymph node, or MLR CFSE-low populations of the donor or recipient were defined as mappable. Cumulative frequency of alloreactive clones was calculated as a percentage of all sequences weighted by copy number. TCRdb mirrors the immuneACCESS table, restricted to in-frame sequences. Some clones are absent from its copies; in checked studies, under half trace to an unresolved V gene, and the reason for the others is unknown. V, J and clone size derive from that table, while D and trimming were established from the DNA sequence. The sample table shows 20,000 or so clones, and around 42% are seen once. Clones ranked in the top ten supply 0.88% of the sample.

The data were taken from a study of graft-versus-host responses after intestinal transplantation (dated by TCRdb to the early 2020s). Regarding the study in general: Recipients received multivisceral, liver-intestinal, or isolated intestinal transplants. Every recipient was given anti-thymocyte globulin induction, followed by 3 to 4 years of maintenance tacrolimus and steroids. Bulk TCR-beta CDR3 sequencing was used to track graft-versus-host and host-versus-graft alloreactive T cell clones in the graft, circulation and bone marrow after intestinal transplantation. To identify alloreactive clones, pre-transplant mixed lymphocyte reaction products were sequenced and compared with unstimulated pre-transplant donor and recipient T cells. The cohort enrolled fewer than 25 intestinal transplant recipients including one retransplant, and a few patients lacking pretransplant specimens were excluded. Donor T cell macrochimerism was defined as a peak of at least 4% donor T cells among recipient peripheral blood mononuclear cells. Rather than being sequenced by the commercial service, samples from a few later patients were sequenced in-house on an Illumina MiSeq and processed with MiXCR. Study-wide conclusions, independent of this receptor: GvH clones were detected in recipient bone marrow, and some appeared earlier in ileal mucosa or blood, consistent with an intestinal mucosal origin. High GvH to HvG T cell clonal ratios were observed in the allografts of patients with donor T cell macrochimerism. Peak levels of circulating GvH clones were associated with declines in HvG clones early after transplant. The relatively low number and heterogeneity of intestinal transplant patients limited the conclusions.

In this chain, TRBV6-5 is recombined with TRBJ2-2, with 9 bases matching TRBD1. The receptor was derived from a human patient who received an intestinal transplant. Sequenced here: alloreactive CD4+ T cells from a mixed lymphocyte reaction culture, sampled before intestinal transplant. The cell subset or site label, read with the paper, signifies: CFSE-low proliferating T cells sorted from roughly six-day pre-transplant mixed lymphocyte reaction (GvH or HvG direction). The CDR3 region: CASSYRGLTGELFF. In nucleotide form, the sequence is TGTGCCAGCAGCTACAGGGGGCTGACCGGGGAGCTGTTTTTT.